This TCR beta chain was profiled in a study of cytomegalovirus exposure and HLA in healthy donors. The CDR3 extends over 11 amino acids. V was cut by 3 bases and J by 9 bases, with 9 bases left in between. Looked up from germline, CDR1 is SGHTA and CDR2 is FQGNSA. The donors were in the approximately 130-subject validation cohort; that cohort was separate from the roughly 700-subject first cohort. General study findings and limits: Among the CMV-associated chains, three were confirmed in vitro as specific for CMV antigens.

Sequencing used immunoSEQ multiplex PCR; TCRdb keeps in-frame clones, though not all of them. The table lists roughly 200,000 clones, about three quarters of them singletons. In regard to this clone: The antigen is undetermined.

Sequenced material: PBMCs. This clonotype was sampled from a woman in her 30s in good health and CMV-seronegative. V and J are TRBV7-2 and TRBJ2-7; no firm D call. The CDR3 bases are TGTGCCAGCAGCTTGAGACATGCGCAGTACTTC. Translated, it gives CASSLRHAQYF.